The source of this T cell receptor (beta chain) is a study of blood T cell repertoires in COVID-19. In the study overall: Acute and convalescent COVID-19 specimens originated in the United States, Italy and Spain. Sources were T cells, B-cell-depleted T cells, or PBMCs; the material itself was cDNA or gDNA.

V trimming: 4 bases; J trimming: 2 bases; junction bases outside the gene matches: 4. The CDR3 totals 14 residues. Germline lookup yields CDR1 ENHRY and CDR2 SYGVKD. On this clone itself: The same CDR3 is also encoded by other DNA sequences in this sample.

Authors' methods: Scientists estimated how many nucleated cells there were by amplifying reference gene primers. Measured with immunoSEQ multiplex PCR; TCRdb has only the in-frame clones, and not every one. That table supplies the V and J calls and clone size; D and trimming were determined from the DNA. The sample lists some 400,000 clones, roughly 80% occurring once. This chain uses TRBV10-3 with TRBJ1-2, with 7 bases fitting TRBD1. The sequence was obtained from a human donor with acute or convalescent COVID-19. The donor label of this sample is uncertain. The sequencing sample was made of peripheral blood. The CDR3, as DNA: TGTGCCATCAGTGTTGGCAGGGGGAACTATGGCTACACCTTC. This translates into CAISVGRGNYGYTF.